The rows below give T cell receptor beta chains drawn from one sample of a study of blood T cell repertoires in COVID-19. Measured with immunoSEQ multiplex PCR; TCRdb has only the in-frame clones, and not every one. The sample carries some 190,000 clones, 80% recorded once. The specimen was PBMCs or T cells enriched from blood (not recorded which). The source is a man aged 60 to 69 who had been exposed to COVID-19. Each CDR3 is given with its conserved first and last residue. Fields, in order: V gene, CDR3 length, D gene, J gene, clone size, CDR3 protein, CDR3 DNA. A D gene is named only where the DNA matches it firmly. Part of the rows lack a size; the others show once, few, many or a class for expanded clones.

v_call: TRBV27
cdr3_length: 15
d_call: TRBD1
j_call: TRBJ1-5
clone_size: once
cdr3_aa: CASRSGQGSNQPQHF
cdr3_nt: TGTGCCAGCAGGTCAGGACAGGGTAGCAATCAGCCCCAGCATTTT

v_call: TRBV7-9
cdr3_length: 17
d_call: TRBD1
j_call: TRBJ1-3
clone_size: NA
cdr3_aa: CASSLSQGDSSGNTIYF
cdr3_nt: TGTGCCAGCAGCCTATCACAGGGGGATTCTTCTGGAAACACCATATATTTT

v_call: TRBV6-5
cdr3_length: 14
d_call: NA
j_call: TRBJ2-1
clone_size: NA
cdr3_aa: CASKELSSYNEQFF
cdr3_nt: TGTGCCAGCAAGGAGTTGAGCTCCTACAATGAGCAGTTCTTC

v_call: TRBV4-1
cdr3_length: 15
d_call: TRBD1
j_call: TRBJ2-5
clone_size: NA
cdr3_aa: CASSQEDRGSGTQYF
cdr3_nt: TGCGCCAGCAGCCAAGAGGACAGGGGCTCAGGTACCCAGTACTTC

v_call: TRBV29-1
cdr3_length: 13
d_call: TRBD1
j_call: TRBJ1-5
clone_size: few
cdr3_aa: CSVGDRMNQPQHF
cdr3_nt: TGCAGCGTTGGGGACAGGATGAATCAGCCCCAGCATTTT

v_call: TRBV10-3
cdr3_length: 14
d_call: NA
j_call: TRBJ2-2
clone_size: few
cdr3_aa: CAISVNRDGGELFF
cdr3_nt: TGTGCCATCAGTGTGAACAGGGACGGTGGGGAGCTGTTTTTT

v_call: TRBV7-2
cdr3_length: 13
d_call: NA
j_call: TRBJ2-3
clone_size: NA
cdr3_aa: CASSFRESDTQYF
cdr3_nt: TGTGCCAGCAGCTTCCGGGAATCAGATACGCAGTATTTT

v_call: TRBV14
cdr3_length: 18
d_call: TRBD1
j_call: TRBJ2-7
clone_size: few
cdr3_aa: CASSQDPAQGDLYYEQYF
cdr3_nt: TGTGCCAGCAGCCAAGATCCGGCCCAGGGGGACCTTTACTACGAGCAGTACTTC

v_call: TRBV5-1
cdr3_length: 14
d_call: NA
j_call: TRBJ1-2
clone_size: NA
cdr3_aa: CASSLLGASRGYTF
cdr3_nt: TGCGCCAGCAGCTTGTTGGGGGCCAGTCGTGGCTACACCTTC

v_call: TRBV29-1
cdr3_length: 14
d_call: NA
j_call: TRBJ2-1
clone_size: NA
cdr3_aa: CSVEDPGVYNEQFF
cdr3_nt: TGCAGCGTTGAAGATCCGGGAGTTTACAATGAGCAGTTCTTC

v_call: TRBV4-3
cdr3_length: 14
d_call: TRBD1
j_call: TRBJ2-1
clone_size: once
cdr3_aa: CASSQGDRGNEQFF
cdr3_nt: TGCGCCAGCAGCCAAGGGGACAGGGGGAATGAGCAGTTCTTC

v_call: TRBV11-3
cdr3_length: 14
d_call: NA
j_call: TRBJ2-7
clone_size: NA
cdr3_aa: CASSLGGFASEQYF
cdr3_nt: TGTGCCAGCAGCTTAGGGGGCTTCGCGAGCGAGCAGTACTTC

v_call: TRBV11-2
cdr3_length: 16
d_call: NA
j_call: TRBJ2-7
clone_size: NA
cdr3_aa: CASSLVETASSYEQYF
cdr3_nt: TGTGCCAGCAGCTTAGTGGAGACGGCGAGCTCCTACGAGCAGTACTTC

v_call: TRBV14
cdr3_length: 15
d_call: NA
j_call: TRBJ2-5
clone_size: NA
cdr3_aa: CASSRDRDSPQTQYF
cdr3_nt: TGTGCCAGCAGCCGAGACCGGGACTCACCCCAGACCCAGTACTTC

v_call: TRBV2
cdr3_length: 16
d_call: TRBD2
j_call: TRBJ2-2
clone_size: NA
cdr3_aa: CASSGTGLANTGELFF
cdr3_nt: TGTGCCAGCAGTGGTACAGGACTAGCGAACACCGGGGAGCTGTTTTTT

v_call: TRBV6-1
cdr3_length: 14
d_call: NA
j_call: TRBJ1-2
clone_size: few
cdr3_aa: CASSEVAGSYGYTF
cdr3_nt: TGTGCCAGCAGTGAAGTCGCAGGATCCTATGGCTACACCTTC

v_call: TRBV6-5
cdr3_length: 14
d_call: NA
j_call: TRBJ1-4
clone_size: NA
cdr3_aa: CASSYSGGDEKLFF
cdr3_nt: TGTGCCAGCAGTTACTCGGGGGGGGACGAAAAACTGTTTTTT

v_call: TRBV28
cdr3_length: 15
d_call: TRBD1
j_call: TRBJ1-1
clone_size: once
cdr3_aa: CAGSARQGMNTEAFF
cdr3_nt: TGTGCCGGCAGTGCAAGACAGGGTATGAACACTGAAGCTTTCTTT

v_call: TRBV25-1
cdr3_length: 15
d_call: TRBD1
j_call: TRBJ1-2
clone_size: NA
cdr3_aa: CASSEWDRWDYGYTF
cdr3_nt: TGTGCCAGCAGTGAATGGGACAGGTGGGACTATGGCTACACCTTC

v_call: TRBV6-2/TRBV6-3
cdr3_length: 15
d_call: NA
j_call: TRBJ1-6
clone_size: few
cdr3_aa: CASSSVSSYNSPLHF
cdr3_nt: TGTGCCAGCAGCTCGGTGTCTTCCTATAATTCACCCCTCCACTTT

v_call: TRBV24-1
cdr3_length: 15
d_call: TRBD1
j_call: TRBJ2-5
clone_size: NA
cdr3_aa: CATSEGTGLKETQYF
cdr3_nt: TGTGCCACCAGTGAAGGGACAGGGTTGAAAGAGACCCAGTACTTC

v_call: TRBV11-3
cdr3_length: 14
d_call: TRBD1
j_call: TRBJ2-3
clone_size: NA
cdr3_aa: CASSIQGATDTQYF
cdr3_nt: TGTGCCAGCAGCATACAGGGGGCTACAGATACGCAGTATTTT

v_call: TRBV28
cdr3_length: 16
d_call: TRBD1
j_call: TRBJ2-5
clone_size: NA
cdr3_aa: CASSSRQGPGRETQYF
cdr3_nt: TGTGCCAGCAGCTCCAGACAGGGCCCGGGGCGGGAGACCCAGTACTTC

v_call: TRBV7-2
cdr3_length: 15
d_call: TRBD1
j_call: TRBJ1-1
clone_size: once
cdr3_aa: CASSSRTGGGTEAFF
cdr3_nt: TGTGCCAGCAGCTCCCGAACAGGGGGGGGGACTGAAGCTTTCTTT

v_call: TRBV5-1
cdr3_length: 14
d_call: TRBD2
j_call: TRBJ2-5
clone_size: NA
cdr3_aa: CASSLTSGSETQYF
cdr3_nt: TGCGCCAGCAGCTTGACTAGCGGGAGTGAGACCCAGTACTTC

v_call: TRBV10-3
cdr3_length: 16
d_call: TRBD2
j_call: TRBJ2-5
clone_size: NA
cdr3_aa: CAISEQGLAGGETQYF
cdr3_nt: TGTGCCATCAGTGAACAGGGACTAGCGGGAGGGGAGACCCAGTACTTC

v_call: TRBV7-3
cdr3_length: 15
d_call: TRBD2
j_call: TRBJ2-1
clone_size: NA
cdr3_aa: CASSRGLAGVSEQFF
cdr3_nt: TGTGCCAGCAGCCGAGGACTAGCGGGAGTCTCTGAGCAGTTCTTC

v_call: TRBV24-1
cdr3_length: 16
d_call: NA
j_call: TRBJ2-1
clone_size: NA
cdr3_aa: CATSDSAASRYNEQFF
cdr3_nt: TGTGCCACCAGTGATTCGGCGGCTAGCAGGTACAATGAGCAGTTCTTC

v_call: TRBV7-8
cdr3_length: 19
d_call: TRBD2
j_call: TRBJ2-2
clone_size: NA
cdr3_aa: CASSLGLGLAGGNTGELFF
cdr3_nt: TGTGCCAGCAGCTTAGGATTGGGACTAGCGGGAGGGAACACCGGGGAGCTGTTTTTT

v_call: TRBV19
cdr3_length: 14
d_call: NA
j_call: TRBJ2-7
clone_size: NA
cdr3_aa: CASSDLAPTYEQYF
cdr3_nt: TGTGCCAGTAGTGATCTAGCCCCCACCTACGAGCAGTACTTC

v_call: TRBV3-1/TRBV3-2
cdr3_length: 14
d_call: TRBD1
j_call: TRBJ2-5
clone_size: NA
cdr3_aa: CASSRQGAGETQYF
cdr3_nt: TGTGCCAGCAGCCGACAGGGGGCGGGGGAGACCCAGTACTTC

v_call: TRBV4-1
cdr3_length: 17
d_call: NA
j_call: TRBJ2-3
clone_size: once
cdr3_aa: CASSQDWVGHGTDTQYF
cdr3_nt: TGCGCCAGCAGCCAAGATTGGGTGGGACATGGAACAGATACGCAGTATTTT

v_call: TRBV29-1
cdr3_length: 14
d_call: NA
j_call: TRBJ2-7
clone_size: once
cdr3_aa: CSAFPDPQGNEQYF
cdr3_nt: TGCAGCGCTTTCCCGGACCCCCAGGGTAACGAGCAGTACTTC

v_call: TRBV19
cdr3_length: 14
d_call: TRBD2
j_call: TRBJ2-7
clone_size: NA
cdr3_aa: CASSATGGYYEQYF
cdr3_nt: TGTGCCAGTAGTGCAACGGGGGGGTACTACGAGCAGTACTTC

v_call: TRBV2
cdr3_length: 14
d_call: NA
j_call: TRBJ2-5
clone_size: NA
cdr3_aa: CASTPGLYGETQYF
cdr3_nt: TGTGCCAGCACCCCGGGACTCTATGGAGAGACCCAGTACTTC

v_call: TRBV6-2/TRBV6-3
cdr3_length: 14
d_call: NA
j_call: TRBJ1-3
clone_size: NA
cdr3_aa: CASSGRLGGNTIYF
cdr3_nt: TGTGCCAGCAGTGGAAGACTAGGAGGAAACACCATATATTTT

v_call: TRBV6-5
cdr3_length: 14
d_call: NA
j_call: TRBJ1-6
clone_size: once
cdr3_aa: CASSRSSYNSPLHF
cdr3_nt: TGTGCCAGCAGTCGGAGTTCCTATAATTCACCCCTCCACTTT

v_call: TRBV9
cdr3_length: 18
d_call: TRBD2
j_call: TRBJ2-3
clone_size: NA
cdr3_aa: CASSVRAASGSGPDTQYF
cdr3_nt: TGTGCCAGCAGCGTAAGGGCGGCTAGCGGGAGTGGTCCAGATACGCAGTATTTT

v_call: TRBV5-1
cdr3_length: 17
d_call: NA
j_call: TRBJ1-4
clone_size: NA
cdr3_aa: CASSSGTPRLGREKLFF
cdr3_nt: TGCGCCAGCAGCTCCGGGACTCCTCGACTGGGGCGGGAAAAACTGTTTTTT

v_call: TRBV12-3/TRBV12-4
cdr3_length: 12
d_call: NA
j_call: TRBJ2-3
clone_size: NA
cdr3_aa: CASRRSLDTQYF
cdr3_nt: TGTGCCAGCAGGCGGAGCCTCGATACGCAGTATTTT